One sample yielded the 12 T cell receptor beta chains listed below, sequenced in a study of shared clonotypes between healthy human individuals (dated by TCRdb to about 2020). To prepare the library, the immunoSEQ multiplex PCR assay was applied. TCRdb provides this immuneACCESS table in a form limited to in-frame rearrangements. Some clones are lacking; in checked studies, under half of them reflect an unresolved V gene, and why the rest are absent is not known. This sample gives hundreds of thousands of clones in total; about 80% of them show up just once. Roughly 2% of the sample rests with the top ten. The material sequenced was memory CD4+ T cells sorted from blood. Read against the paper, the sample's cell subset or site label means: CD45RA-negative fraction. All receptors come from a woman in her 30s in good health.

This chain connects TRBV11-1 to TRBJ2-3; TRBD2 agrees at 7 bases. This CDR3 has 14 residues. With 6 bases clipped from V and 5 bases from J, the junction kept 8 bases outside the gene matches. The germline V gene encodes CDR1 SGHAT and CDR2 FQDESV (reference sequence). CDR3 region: CASSHPSSGDTQYF. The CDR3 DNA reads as TGTGCCAGCAGTCACCCGTCTAGCGGAGATACGCAGTATTTT.

The CDR3 bases are TGTGCCAGCAGTGTTGGGCAGGGGGATGAAAAACTGTTTTTT. It is translated as CASSVGQGDEKLFF. The rearrangement links TRBV2 to TRBJ1-4, with 7 bases identical to TRBD1. V was pared by 4 bases and J by 6 bases, with 5 bases of the junction left unmatched. Germline V gene lookup returns CDR1 SNHLY and CDR2 FYNNEI. This CDR3 contains 14 residues.

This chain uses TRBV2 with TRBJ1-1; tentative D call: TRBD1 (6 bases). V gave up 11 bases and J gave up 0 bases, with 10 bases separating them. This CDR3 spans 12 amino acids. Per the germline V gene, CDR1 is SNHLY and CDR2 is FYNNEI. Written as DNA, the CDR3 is TGTGCCGGGGGACATATGAACACTGAAGCTTTCTTT. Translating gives CAGGHMNTEAFF.

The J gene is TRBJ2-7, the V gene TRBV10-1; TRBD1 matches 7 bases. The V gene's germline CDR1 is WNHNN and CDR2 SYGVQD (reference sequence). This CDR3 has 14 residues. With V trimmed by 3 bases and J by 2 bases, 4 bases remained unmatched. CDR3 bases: TGCGCCAGCAGTGAAGGGGGACAGCCCTACGAGCAGTACTTC. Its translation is CASSEGGQPYEQYF.

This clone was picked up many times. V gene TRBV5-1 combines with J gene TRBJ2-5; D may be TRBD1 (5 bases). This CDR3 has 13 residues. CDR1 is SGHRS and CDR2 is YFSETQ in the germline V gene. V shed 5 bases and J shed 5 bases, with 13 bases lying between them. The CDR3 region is CASRVQGDETQYF. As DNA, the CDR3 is TGCGCCAGCAGGGTGCAGGGTGACGAGACCCAGTACTTC.

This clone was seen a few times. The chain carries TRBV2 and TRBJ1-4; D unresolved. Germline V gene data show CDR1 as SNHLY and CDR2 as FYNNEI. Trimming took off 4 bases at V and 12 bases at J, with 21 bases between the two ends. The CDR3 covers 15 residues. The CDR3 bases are TGTGCCAGCAGTGGAATGAGAATTTCAAGCCCCCAACTGTTTTTT. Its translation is CASSGMRISSPQLFF.

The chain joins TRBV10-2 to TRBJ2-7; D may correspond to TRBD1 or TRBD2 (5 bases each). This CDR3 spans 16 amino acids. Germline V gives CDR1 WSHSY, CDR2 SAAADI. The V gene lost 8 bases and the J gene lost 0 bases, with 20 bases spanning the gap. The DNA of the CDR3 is TGCGCCAGCCGTGGGGTCCGGGACGGAACCTCCTACGAGCAGTACTTC. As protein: CASRGVRDGTSYEQYF.

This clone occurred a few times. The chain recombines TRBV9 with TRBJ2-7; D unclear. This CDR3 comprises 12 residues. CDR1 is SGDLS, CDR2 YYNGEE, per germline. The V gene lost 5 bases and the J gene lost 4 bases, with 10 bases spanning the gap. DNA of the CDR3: TGTGCCAGCAGTCCTCGGGCTTACGAGCAGTACTTC. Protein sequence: CASSPRAYEQYF.

CDR3 amino acids: CASSPGGNTIYF. For the CDR3, the DNA is TGTGCCAGCAGCCCCGGCGGAAACACCATATATTTT. The V and J genes are TRBV11-2 and TRBJ1-3; D unresolved. Germline-derived CDR1 and CDR2 are SGHAT and FQNNGV. CDR3 length equals 12 residues. V lost 5 bases and J 4 bases, leaving 6 bases between the germline ends. The full variable domain, in which reference TRBV11-2 and TRBJ1-3 provide the parts outside the CDR3, is EAGVAQSPRYKIIEKRQSVAFWCNPISGHATLYWYQQILGQGPKLLIQFQNNGVVDDSQLPKDRFSAERLKGVDSTLKIQPAKLEDSAVYLCASSPGGNTIYFGEGSWLTVV.

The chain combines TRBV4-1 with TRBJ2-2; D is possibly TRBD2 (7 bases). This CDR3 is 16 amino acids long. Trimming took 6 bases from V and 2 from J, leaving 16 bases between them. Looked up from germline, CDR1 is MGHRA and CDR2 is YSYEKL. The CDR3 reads CASRNIGGPNTGELFF. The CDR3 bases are TGCGCCAGCAGAAATATCGGGGGGCCTAACACCGGGGAGCTGTTTTTT.

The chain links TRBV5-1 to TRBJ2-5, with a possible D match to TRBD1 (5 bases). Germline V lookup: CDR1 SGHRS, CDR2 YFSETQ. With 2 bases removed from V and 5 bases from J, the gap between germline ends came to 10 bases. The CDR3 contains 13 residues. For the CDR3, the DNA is TGCGCCAGCAGCTTAGCGCACAGGGAGACCCAGTACTTC. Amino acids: CASSLAHRETQYF.

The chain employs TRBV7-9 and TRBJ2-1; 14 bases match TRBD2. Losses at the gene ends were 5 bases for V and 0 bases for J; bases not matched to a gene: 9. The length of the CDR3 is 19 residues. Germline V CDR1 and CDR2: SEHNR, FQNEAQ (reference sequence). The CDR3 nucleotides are TGTGCCAGCAGCCTCCGACTAGCGGGAGGGCCCCTCTCCTACAATGAGCAGTTCTTC. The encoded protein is CASSLRLAGGPLSYNEQFF.